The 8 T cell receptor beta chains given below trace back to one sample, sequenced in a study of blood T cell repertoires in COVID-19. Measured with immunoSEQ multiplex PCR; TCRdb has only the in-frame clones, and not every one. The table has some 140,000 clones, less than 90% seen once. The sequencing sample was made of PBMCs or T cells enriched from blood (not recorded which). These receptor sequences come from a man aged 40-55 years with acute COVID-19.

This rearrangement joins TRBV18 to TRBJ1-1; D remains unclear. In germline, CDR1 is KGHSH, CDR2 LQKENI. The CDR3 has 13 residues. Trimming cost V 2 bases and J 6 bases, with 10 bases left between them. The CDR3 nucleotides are TGTGCCAGCTCACCAACCGGGGTCTCTGAAGCTTTCTTT. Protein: CASSPTGVSEAFF.

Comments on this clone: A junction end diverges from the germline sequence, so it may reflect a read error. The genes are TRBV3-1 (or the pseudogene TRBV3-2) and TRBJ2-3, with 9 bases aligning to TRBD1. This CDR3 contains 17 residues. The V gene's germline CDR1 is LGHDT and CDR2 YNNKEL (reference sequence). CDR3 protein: CASSLHRGQASIDTQYF. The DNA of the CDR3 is TGTGCCAGCAGCCTCCACAGGGGGCAGGCTAGCATAGATACGCAGTATTTT.

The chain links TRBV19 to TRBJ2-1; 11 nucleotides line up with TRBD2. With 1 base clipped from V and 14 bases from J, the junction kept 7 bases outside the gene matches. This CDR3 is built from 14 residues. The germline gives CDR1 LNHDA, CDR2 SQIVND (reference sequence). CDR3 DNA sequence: TGTGCCAGTAGTATAGTTGCTAGCGGGGGGCCAGAGTTCTTC. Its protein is CASSIVASGGPEFF.

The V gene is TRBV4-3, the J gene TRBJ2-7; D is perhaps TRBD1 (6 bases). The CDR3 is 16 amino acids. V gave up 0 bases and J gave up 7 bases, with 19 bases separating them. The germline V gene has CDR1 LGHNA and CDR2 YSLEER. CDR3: CASSQDRLAGEGEQYF. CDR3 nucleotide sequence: TGCGCCAGCAGCCAAGACCGGCTAGCAGGGGAAGGTGAGCAGTACTTC.

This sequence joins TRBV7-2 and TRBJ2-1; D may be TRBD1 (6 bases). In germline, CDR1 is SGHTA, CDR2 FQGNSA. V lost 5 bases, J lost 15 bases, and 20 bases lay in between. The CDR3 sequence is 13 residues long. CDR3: CASSNRDNGFPFF. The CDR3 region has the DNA TGTGCCAGCAGCAACCGGGACAACGGCTTCCCGTTCTTC.

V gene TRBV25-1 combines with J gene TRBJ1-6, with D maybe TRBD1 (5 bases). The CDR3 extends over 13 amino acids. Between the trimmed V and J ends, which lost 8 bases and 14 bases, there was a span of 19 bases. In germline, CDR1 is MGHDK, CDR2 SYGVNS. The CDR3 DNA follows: TGTGCCAGCGGCCCTACTTGGGGGGAATCCCTCCACTTT. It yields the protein CASGPTWGESLHF.

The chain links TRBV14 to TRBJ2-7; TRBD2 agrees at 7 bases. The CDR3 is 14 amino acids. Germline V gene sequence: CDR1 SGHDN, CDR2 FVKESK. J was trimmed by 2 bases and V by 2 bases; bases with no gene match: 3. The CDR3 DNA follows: TGTGCCAGCAGCCAACAAGGACTAGCCTACGAGCAGTACTTC. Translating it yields CASSQQGLAYEQYF. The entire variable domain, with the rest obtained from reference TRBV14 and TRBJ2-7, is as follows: EAGVTQFPSHSVIEKGQTVTLRCDPISGHDNLYWYRRVMGKEIKFLLHFVKESKQDESGMPNNRFLAERTGGTYSTLKVQPAELEDSGVYFCASSQQGLAYEQYFGPGTRLTVT.

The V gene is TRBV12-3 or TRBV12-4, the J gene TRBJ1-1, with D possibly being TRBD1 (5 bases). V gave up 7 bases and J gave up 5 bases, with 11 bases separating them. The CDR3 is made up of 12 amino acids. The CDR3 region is CASNPGGTEAFF. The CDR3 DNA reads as TGTGCCAGCAACCCCGGGGGGACTGAAGCTTTCTTT.